This T cell receptor (beta chain) is drawn from a study of T cell responses to AZD1222 COVID-19 vaccine (dated by TCRdb to the early 2020s). Describing the broader study: TCR sequencing was performed for 230 to 250 trial participants, of whom some 200 were given two doses of AZD1222 and roughly 25 were given two doses of MenACWY control vaccine. Trial participants were enrolled by age into subgroups of 18-55, 56-69 and 70-plus years, and around 140, 26 and 57 TCR-sequenced participants, respectively, were included in these subgroups. Results the study describes overall, beyond this receptor: After two AZD1222 doses, both the breadth and the depth of spike-specific TCRs were significantly higher than at day 0 and than in MenACWY recipients. In the small 56-69-year group, the increase in depth fell short of significance, most likely because of low power. Vaccine-associated CD4 TCRs spanned the whole spike protein, with dominant responses in regions 160-218 and 743-854. Because no day 14 peak-response samples were available, repertoires were characterized only after the peak T cell response. Only 5 to 7 AZD1222 recipients were SARS-CoV-2 seropositive at baseline, limiting conclusions about previously exposed vaccinees. Participants were mostly white British and included more females than males, and it was suggested by the authors that clonal diversity may have been underestimated. Reportedly, almost half of the unique spike-specific TCRs recognized epitopes lying outside the regions that are mutated in the B.1.351 and B.1.1.7 variants.

In light of the paper, this sample's time point label describes: about 28 days (+/-7) after the second vaccine dose. Because spike-specific TCR depth and breadth did not differ between the two schedules, AZD1222 recipients who got a second dose at roughly 4 weeks were pooled with those who got a second dose at roughly 12 weeks. Vaccinee samples came from UK trials COV001 and COV002, including a single-blind randomized controlled phase 2/3 trial of AZD1222 (ChAdOx1 nCoV-19) in healthy adults. For TCRbeta chain sequencing, PBMC samples were collected from trial participants at day 0 and at day 28 after the second dose. The CDR3 regions of human TCRbeta chains were analyzed by immunosequencing. In the source study's methods: Repertoire TCRs were matched against a reference library of SARS-CoV-2-specific TCRs generated with the MIRA antigen-specificity platform. Breadth was defined as the fraction of unique TCRs that were SARS-CoV-2-associated, and depth was defined as the fraction of total T cells that were SARS-CoV-2-associated. Using the MIRA data, every spike-specific TCR was mapped to the spike region that the TCR reacted to and assigned to either a CD4 or a CD8 class. Log10-transformed breadth and depth values were compared by one-way ANOVA with Sidak's multiple comparisons tests. This is the immuneACCESS table as TCRdb keeps it, with only in-frame sequences that have V and J called. A part of the clones is gone; compared with another copy, unresolved V genes explain less than half, and the rest is unexplained. V and J calls and clone size are as listed in that table; D and trimming were resolved from the DNA. The sample table lists about 130,000 clones, 89% of them with a count of one. The ten largest clones capture approximately 8.8% of the sample.

Note on this clone: Its antigen remains unidentified. Per-base qualities were not stored, and no clone one base away is much larger.

The TCR comes from an adult who received the AZD1222 COVID-19 vaccine. The specimen was peripheral blood, collected 28 days after the second AZD1222 dose.

The nucleotide sequence is given as TGTGCCAGCAGCATCGGGACAGGAGTTTATAATTCACCCCTCCACTTT. This yields the protein CASSIGTGVYNSPLHF. This receptor chain uses TRBV7-2 and TRBJ1-6; 8 middle bases align to TRBD1. The CDR3 goes from the cysteine to the phenylalanine over 16 residues. Of the read, only the CDR3 DNA is kept; its 48 bases are in frame from base 1. V trim: 5 bases; J trim: 4 bases; unmatched bases: 7. According to the germline V gene, CDR1 reads SGHTA and CDR2 reads FQGNSA. The variable domain in full, with residues beyond the CDR3 obtained from the reference TRBV7-2 and TRBJ1-6 genes, is GAGVSQSPSNKVTEKGKDVELRCDPISGHTALYWYRQSLGQGLEFLIYFQGNSAPDKSGLPSDRFSAERTGGSVSTLTIQRTQQEDSAVYLCASSIGTGVYNSPLHFGNGTRLTVT.